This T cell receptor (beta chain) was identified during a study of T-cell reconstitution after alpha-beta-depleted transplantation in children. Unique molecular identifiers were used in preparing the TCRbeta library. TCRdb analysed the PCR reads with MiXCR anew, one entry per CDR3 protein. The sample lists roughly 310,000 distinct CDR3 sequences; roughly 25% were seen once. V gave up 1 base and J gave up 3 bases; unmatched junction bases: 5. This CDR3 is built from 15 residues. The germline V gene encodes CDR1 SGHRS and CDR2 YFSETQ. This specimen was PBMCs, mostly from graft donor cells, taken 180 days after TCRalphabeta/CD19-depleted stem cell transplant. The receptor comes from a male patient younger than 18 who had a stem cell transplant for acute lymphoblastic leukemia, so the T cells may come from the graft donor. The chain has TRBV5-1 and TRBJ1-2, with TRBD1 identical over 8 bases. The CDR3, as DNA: TGCGCCAGCAGCTTGCGGACAGGGATGGACTATGGCTACACCTTC. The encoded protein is CASSLRTGMDYGYTF.